The TCR beta chain described here comes from a study of response to subunit inactivated influenza vaccine. Each CDR3 protein gets one entry after TCRdb re-called the RT-PCR reads with MiXCR. Of some 500,000 distinct CDR3 sequences listed, roughly 23% were seen once; the top ten hold around 2%. This clonotype has just a few counts. The CDR3 spans 17 residues. The germline CDR1 and CDR2 sequences are LGHNA and YNFKEQ. V lost 4 bases to trimming and J lost 1 base; unmatched junction nucleotides: 6. The TCR was taken from a man aged 45-65 years who received an inactivated influenza vaccine. The chain uses TRBV4-2 and TRBJ2-3; 12 bases are shared with TRBD2. The material sequenced was CD4+ T cells sorted from PBMCs, taken around 5 days after vaccination. This chain's CDR3 is CASSLQWTSGGTDTQYF. The CDR3 coding sequence is TGTGCCAGCAGCCTGCAATGGACTAGCGGGGGCACAGATACGCAGTATTTT.